Sequencing of this TCR beta chain was carried out in a study of long-term antiretroviral therapy in people with HIV (dated by TCRdb to 2021 to 2024). Concerning the study at large: The earliest samples were collected about a decade before the 2015 WHO recommendation for immediate ART, when ART was typically delayed until CD4 counts fell. Whether ART initiation and durable HIV suppression were associated with changes in peripheral blood TRB repertoire composition and diversity was tested in a retrospective serial study. A total of 150 to 200 cryopreserved PBMC samples were contributed to the cohort by 30 adults with confirmed HIV infection, with samples collected serially over a mean of 6 years (range 1-12). No cross-contamination during QIAcube processing turned up in test extractions that ran a monoclonal T-cell line alongside 25 to 35 polyclonal samples. Of the approximately 30 participants with HIV, approximately 11 were female.

The immunoSEQ hsTCRB v3.0 assay was used at survey level resolution for TRB variable region sequencing. The target sequencing depth for TRB was roughly 35,000-55,000 T-cell genomes per sample. Pooled TRB libraries were sequenced on an Illumina MiSeq with a v3 150-cycle kit. The authors processed their data as follows. Repertoire analysis was run in R within a reproducible Nextflow workflow that covered QC, data transformation and analysis. Custom analyses were implemented in LymphoSeq2, an R package for AIRR-Seq data exploration. After excluding a handful of samples that yielded fewer than 5000 total TRB sequences, 150 to 200 HIV repertoires remained for analysis. Among the 180 to 200 retained HIV repertoires, more than 55 were collected before ART initiation and around 130 after ART initiation. Each repertoire was downsampled to 5000 TRB nucleotide sequences, and summary statistics were averaged across 100 downsampling iterations. Only TRB sequences with CDR3 regions of at least seven amino acids were retained for analysis. Diversity was measured with a Shannon entropy-derived clonality score and the Gini coefficient. Repertoire networks linked the top 5000 CDR3 amino acid sequences whenever two sequences differed by an edit distance of one. Antigen specificity groups and MHC restriction were predicted for TRB CDR3 amino acid sequences with GLIPH2. CDR3 amino acid sequences were matched against VDJdb and McPAS-TCR to flag known CMV, EBV, HIV or tissue antigen associations. Pre-ART, post-ART and control groups were compared with Wilcoxon signed-rank tests and Holm-Bonferroni correction. Drawn from immuneACCESS, this table holds only the in-frame rearrangements with V and J called that TCRdb kept. Clones are partly lost; checked studies trace under half to an unresolved V gene and leave the rest unexplained. For V, J and clone size, that table is used; D and trimming come from the DNA. This sample has 15,000 or so clones in its table, and about 86% of those were observed once. Roughly 15% of the sample is held by the ten biggest clonotypes.

From the cysteine through the phenylalanine, the CDR3 covers 14 amino acids. Only the CDR3 part of the read is kept: 42 bases, read in frame from the first base. The germline V gene encodes CDR1 KGHSY and CDR2 FQNENV. V loses 1 base at its end and J loses 4 bases; junction bases beyond the gene matches: 1. Inclusion was restricted to participants for whom at least one PBMC sample before ART initiation and at least two post-ART samples were available. All participants with HIV were treated in the United States of America. Before DNA extraction, cryopreserved samples of roughly 1-10 million PBMC were thawed and washed. At the time of the earliest PBMC sample for each participant with HIV, ages ranged from roughly 23 to 55 years. PBMC samples from each participant spanned 1-4 timepoints before ART initiation and 2-8 timepoints after ART initiation, with a median of 7 samples. Serial HIV viral load, CD4+ T-cell count, ART history and demographic data were obtained for every participant. A Qiagen kit on a QIAcube was used to extract genomic DNA from unsorted PBMC, with samples processed in batches of 12.

This clone was counted a single time. It lacks a known antigen. Per-base quality was not reported, and no clone a single base away is much larger than it. The research as a whole found: The repertoire was dominated across all time points by expanded TRB clones identified before ART initiation, although this dominance was seen to fluctuate and to decrease in many PLHIV after ART. Narrower CDR3 length ranges were observed in HIV repertoires than in controls, and an antigen-experienced repertoire with only a slight naive shift after ART was suggested by the network structure. Samples dated from the mid-2000s to the late 2010s, and the ART regimens used may be less effective than current ones. Inferences about post-ART repertoire changes are limited because no data were available on ART adherence, viral resistance or therapy changes. Limited PBMC availability meant only the TCR beta chain was sequenced, without alpha chain pairing. Because pre-ART samples had limited cell numbers, unsorted PBMC were profiled rather than sorted CD4+ and CD8+ T cells. ART initiation was associated with a significant increase in TRB diversity, but diversity stayed significantly below transplant donor controls even after long-term ART.

Recombination joined TRBV16 with TRBJ2-1, with TRBD2 identical over 7 junction bases. The sequence was collected from a woman under 40 with HIV. The sequencing used unsorted PBMCs, collected about 2.4 years before starting antiretroviral therapy. The CDR3 region has the sequence CASSQYGGYNEQFF. At the DNA level, the sequence is TGTGCCAGCAGCCAATACGGGGGGTACAATGAGCAGTTCTTC.